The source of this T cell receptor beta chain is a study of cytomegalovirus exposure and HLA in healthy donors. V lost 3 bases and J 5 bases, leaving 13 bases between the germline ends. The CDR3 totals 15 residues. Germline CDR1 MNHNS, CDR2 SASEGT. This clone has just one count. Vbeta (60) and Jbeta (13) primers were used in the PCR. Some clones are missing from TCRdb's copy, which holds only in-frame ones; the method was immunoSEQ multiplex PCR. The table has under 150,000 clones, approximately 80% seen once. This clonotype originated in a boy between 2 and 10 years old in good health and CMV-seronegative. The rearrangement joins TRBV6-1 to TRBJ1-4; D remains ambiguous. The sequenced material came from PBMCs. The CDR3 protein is CASSEGGRGNEKLFF. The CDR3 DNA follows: TGTGCCAGCAGTGAGGGTGGGCGGGGAAATGAAAAACTGTTTTTT.